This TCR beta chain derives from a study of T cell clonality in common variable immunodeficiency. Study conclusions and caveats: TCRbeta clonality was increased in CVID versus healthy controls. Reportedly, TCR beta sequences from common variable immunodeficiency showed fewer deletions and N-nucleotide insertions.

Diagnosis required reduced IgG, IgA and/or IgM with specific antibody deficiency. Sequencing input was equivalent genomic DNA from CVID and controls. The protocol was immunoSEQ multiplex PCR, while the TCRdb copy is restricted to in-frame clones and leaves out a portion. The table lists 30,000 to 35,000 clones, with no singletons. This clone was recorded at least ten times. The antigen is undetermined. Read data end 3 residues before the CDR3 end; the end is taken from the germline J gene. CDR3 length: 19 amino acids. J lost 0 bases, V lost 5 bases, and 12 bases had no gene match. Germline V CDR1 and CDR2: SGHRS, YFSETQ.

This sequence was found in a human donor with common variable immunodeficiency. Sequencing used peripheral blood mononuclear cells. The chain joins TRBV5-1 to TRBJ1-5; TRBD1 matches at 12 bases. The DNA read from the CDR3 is TGCGCCAGCAGTCCGCTACCGGGACAGGGGGCGTATAGCAATCAGCCC. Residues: CASSPLPGQGAYSNQP. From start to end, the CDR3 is CASSPLPGQGAYSNQPQHF.